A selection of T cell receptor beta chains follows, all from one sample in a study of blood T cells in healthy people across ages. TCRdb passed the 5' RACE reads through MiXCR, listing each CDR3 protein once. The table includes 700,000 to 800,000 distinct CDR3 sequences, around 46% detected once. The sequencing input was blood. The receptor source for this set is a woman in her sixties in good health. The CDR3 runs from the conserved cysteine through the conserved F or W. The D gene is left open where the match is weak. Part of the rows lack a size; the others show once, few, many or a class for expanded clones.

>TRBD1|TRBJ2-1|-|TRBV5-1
TGCGCCAGCAGCTGGGACAGTGCCGGGTACAATGAGCAGTTCTTC
CASSWDSAGYNEQFF
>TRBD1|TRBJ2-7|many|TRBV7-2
TGTGCCAGCAGCTTAAGTACAGGGGGCTCCTACGAGCAGTACTTC
CASSLSTGGSYEQYF
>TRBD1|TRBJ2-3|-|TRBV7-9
TGTGCCAGCAGCTTTACAGGGGGGACCCTCACAGATACGCAGTATTTT
CASSFTGGTLTDTQYF
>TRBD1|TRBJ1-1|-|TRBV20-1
TGCAGTGCTAATCCGACAGGGTTCCGGTCTGCTTTCTTT
CSANPTGFRSAFF
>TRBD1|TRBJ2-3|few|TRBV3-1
TGTGCCAGCAGCCACGTTGGGACAGGGGATAAGTATTTT
CASSHVGTGDKYF
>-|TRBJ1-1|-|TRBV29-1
TGCAGCGTTGTCGGGGGACTGAACACTGAAGCTTTCTTT
CSVVGGLNTEAFF
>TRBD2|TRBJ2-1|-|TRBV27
TGTGCCAGCAGTTCTCCGTCTAGCGGGCTATACCAGCAGTTCTTC
CASSSPSSGLYQQFF
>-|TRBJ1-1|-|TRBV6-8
TGTGCCAGCAGTTACTCAGGGACTCAACTGAACACTGAAGCTTTCTTT
CASSYSGTQLNTEAFF
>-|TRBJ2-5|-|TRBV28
TGTGCCAGCTGCTCCGCGAAAAAAGAGACCCAGTACTTC
CASCSAKKETQYF
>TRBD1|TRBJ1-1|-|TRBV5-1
TGCGCCAGCAGCTTACCTCGGACAGGGGAGGCTGAAGCTTTCTTT
CASSLPRTGEAEAFF
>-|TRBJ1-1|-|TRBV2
TGTGCCAGCAGTGAGCTCAGGCATGAAGCTTTCTTT
CASSELRHEAFF
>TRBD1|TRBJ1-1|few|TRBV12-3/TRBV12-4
TGTGCCAGCACCGTACAGGGGTACACTGAAGCTTTCTTT
CASTVQGYTEAFF
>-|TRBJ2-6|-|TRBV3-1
TGTGCCAGCAGCCAAGGGGGAGGCTCTGGGGCCGACGTCCTGACTTTC
CASSQGGGSGADVLTF
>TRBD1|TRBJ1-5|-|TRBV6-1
TGTGCCAGCTCCTCTCAGGGGGTCGAGCAGCCCCAGCATTTT
CASSSQGVEQPQHF
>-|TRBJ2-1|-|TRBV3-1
TGTGCCAGCAGCTCAAGCACGGGCAATGAGCAGTTCTTC
CASSSSTGNEQFF
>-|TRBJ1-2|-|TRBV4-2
TGTGCCAGCAGCCGAGATGGTGGTAGGGGCGTAGCCCCCCTCTATGGCTACACCTTC
CASSRDGGRGVAPLYGYTF
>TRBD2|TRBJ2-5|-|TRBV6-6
TGTGCCAGCAGCCTCGGGACTAGCGGGGCGGCTCAAGAGACCCAGTACTTC
CASSLGTSGAAQETQYF
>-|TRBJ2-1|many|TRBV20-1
TGCAGTGCCCCTAAACGCGGGGGCCGCGAGCAGTTCTTC
CSAPKRGGREQFF
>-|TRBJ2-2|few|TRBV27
TGTGCCAGCAGTTTATCCTCTGGGGTGAACACCGGGGAGCTGTTTTTT
CASSLSSGVNTGELFF
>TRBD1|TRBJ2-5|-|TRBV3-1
TGTGCCAGCAGCCAAGATGGGACAGGGGCTGAGACCCAGTACTTC
CASSQDGTGAETQYF
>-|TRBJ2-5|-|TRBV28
TGTGCCAGCACCTCCGGGTCACACAGGGTAGAGACCCAGTACTTC
CASTSGSHRVETQYF
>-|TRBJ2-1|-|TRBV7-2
TGTGCCAGCAGCTTAGCAGCGGAGGGAAACAATGAGCAGTTCTTC
CASSLAAEGNNEQFF
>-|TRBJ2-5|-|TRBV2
TGTGCCAGCGAGGTTGGGCGGGGGACCCAGTACTTC
CASEVGRGTQYF
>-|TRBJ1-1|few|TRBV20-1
TGCAGTGCTAGAGAGGTGGCAGGGGCAATGAACACTGAAGCTTTCTTT
CSAREVAGAMNTEAFF
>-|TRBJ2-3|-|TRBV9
TGTGCCAGCAGCGTAGGGGAATATACGCAGTATTTT
CASSVGEYTQYF
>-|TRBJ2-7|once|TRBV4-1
TGCGCCAGCAGCCAAGATCTTTTGGGACGGATATACGAGCAGTACTTC
CASSQDLLGRIYEQYF
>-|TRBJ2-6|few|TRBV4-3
TGCGCCAGCAGCCAAGTGGGGAGTGGAACTGGGGCCAACGTCCTGACTTTC
CASSQVGSGTGANVLTF
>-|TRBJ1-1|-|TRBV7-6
TGTGCCAGCAGCTTAGTAGCCAGGGGATACACTGAAGCTTTCTTT
CASSLVARGYTEAFF
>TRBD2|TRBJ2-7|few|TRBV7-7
TGTGCCAGCAGCTTAGAAGCGGGGGGGCTCTACGAGCAGTACTTC
CASSLEAGGLYEQYF
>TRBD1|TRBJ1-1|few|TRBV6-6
TGTGCCAGCAGTTACCCCGGGACAGGGGGTGCTGAAGCTTTCTTT
CASSYPGTGGAEAFF
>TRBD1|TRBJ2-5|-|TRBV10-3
TGTGCCATCAGTGACCCGACAGGGTTGGAGACCCAGTACTTC
CAISDPTGLETQYF
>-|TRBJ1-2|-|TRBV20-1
TGCAGTGCTAGAAGGTCGGATGGCTACACCTTC
CSARRSDGYTF
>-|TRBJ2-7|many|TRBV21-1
TGTGCCAGCAGCGCCGAGCTAGCGGGGGGGCCTAAGGGCGAGCAGTACTTC
CASSAELAGGPKGEQYF
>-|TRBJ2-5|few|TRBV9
TGTGCCAGCGGCACATGGGACCTCCAAGAGACCCAGTACTTC
CASGTWDLQETQYF
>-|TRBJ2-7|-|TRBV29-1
TGCAGCGTTGCGAGGGGCCCAGGCTACGAGCAGTACTTC
CSVARGPGYEQYF
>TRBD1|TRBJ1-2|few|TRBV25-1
TGTGCCAGCAGTGATCCCGGGACAGCCAAGTCTAACTATGGCTACACCTTC
CASSDPGTAKSNYGYTF
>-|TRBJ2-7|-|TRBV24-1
TGTGCCACCAGTGGGGGTCGCGAGCAGTACTTC
CATSGGREQYF
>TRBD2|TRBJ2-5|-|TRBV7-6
TGTGCCAGCAGCTCCGCTAGCGGGAGGCCCCTCAATGAGCAGTACTTC
CASSSASGRPLNEQYF
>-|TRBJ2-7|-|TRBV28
TGTGCCAGCAGTACGACAGCCCTTAGGGCCTACGAGCAGTACTTC
CASSTTALRAYEQYF
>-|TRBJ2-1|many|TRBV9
TGTGCCAGCAGCGCCGGGGCTAGCTCCTACAATGAGCAGTTCTTC
CASSAGASSYNEQFF
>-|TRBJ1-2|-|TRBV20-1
TGCAGTGTCAGAGCAAGCGGGGAGGCTGGCTACACCTTC
CSVRASGEAGYTF
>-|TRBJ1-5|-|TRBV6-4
TGTGCCAGCAGTGAATGCTTCAATCAGCCCCAGCATTTT
CASSECFNQPQHF
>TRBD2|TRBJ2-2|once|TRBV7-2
TGTGCCAGCAGCCACGGACTAGCGGGGGCCGGGGAGCTGTTTTTT
CASSHGLAGAGELFF
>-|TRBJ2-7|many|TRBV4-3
TGCGCCAGCAGCCAAGATTTGAGACCCCCCGAGCAGTACTTC
CASSQDLRPPEQYF
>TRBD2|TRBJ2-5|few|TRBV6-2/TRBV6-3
TGTGCCAGCTTAGCGGGAGGGCCTGGAGAGACCCAGTACTTC
CASLAGGPGETQYF